The 17 T cell receptor beta chains listed next were all sequenced from one sample in a study of T cells in Graves' hyperthyroidism and ophthalmopathy. Amplified TCR beta CDR3 regions derived from RNA transcripts. The study used the HTBI primer set for a first-round RT-PCR of the TCR CDR3. In TCRdb, the multiplex PCR reads were re-called with MiXCR into one record per CDR3 protein. The sample includes about 600,000 distinct CDR3 sequences, 16% of them seen just once. Sequenced material: blood. The receptors shown here come from a woman between 40 and 55 years old with Graves' ophthalmopathy.

This clonotype was counted a few times. The chain has TRBV12-3 or TRBV12-4 and TRBJ2-3; the match to TRBD1 covers 7 bases. The V gene end was trimmed by 5 bases and the J gene end by 0 bases; junction bases not matched to a gene: 5. This CDR3 comprises 15 residues. CDR3 in amino acids: CASSSLTGSTDTQYF. The CDR3 coding sequence is TGTGCCAGCAGTAGTTTGACAGGGAGCACAGATACGCAGTATTTT.

There are many counts of this clonotype. The chain combines TRBV27 with TRBJ1-2; 12 nucleotides align to TRBD1. The CDR3 has 16 amino acids. Germline loops: CDR1 MNHEY, CDR2 SMNVEV (reference sequence). V dropped 4 bases and J dropped 4; count of bases not matched to a gene: 7. The CDR3 sequence is CASSWGTGGSGYGYTF. In DNA, the CDR3 is TGTGCCAGCAGTTGGGGGACAGGGGGCAGTGGCTATGGCTACACCTTC.

This clonotype was seen at least ten times. The chain employs TRBV30 and TRBJ2-1, with a tentative D call TRBD1 (5 bases). CDR3 length: 13 residues. The V and J ends lost 4 bases and 5 bases respectively, with 12 bases between them. Germline V CDR1 and CDR2: GTSNPN, SVGIG (reference sequence). The CDR3 sequence: CAWNRNRNNEQFF. The CDR3 region has the DNA TGTGCCTGGAACAGGAACAGGAACAATGAGCAGTTCTTC.

A remark on this clonotype: A much larger clone sits a single nucleotide away, making a read error possible. This rearrangement joins TRBV12-3 or TRBV12-4 to TRBJ1-2; 9 bases match TRBD1. This CDR3 spans 14 amino acids. The CDR3 loop reads CASSPGDREYGCTF. The CDR3 nucleotides read TGTGCCAGCAGCCCCGGGGACAGGGAATATGGCTGCACCTTC.

Only a few counts were recorded for this clonotype. V is TRBV6-1 and J is TRBJ2-3; D unresolved. Germline V gene data show CDR1 as MNHNS and CDR2 as SASEGT. V was clipped by 4 bases and J by 5 bases, with 10 bases between them. The CDR3 spans 13 residues. Written as DNA, the CDR3 is TGTGCCAGCAGTGTTCCCCCCCAAGATACGCAGTATTTT. Translated, it gives CASSVPPQDTQYF.

This clonotype has just a few counts. The genes are TRBV3-1 and TRBJ2-6; D ambiguous. Trimming removed 0 bases from V and 3 bases from J, with 6 bases in between. This CDR3 contains 15 residues. Germline CDR1 reads LGHDT; CDR2 reads YNNKEL (reference sequence). In nucleotides, the CDR3 is TGTGCCAGCAGCCAAGATGGGGTTGGGGCCAACGTCCTGACTTTC. It is translated as CASSQDGVGANVLTF.

As to this clonotype: A much larger clone is a single base away; this may be a read error. The chain recombines TRBV20-1 with TRBJ1-5; D may be TRBD1 (5 bases). CDR1 DFQATT and CDR2 SNEGSKA come from the germline V gene (reference sequence). The CDR3 consists of 12 residues. The CDR3 protein is CSAGTPNQPQHF. The CDR3 coding sequence is TGCAGCGCCGGGACCCCTAATCAGCCCCAGCATTTT.

This clonotype has at least ten counts. The chain recombines TRBV28 with TRBJ1-5; TRBD1 might be the D (5 bases). The CDR3 is 15 amino acids. The germline CDR1 and CDR2 sequences are MDHEN and SYDVKM. With 2 bases removed from V and 2 bases from J, the gap between germline ends came to 10 bases. The CDR3 DNA reads as TGTGCCAGCAGTTTAGGGGGAGAGGGCAATCAGCCCCAGCATTTT. Its translation: CASSLGGEGNQPQHF.

This clonotype has only a few counts. CDR3 bases: TGTGCCAGCAGCGCCCAGACCAGTGAGCAGTTCTTC. Amino acids: CASSAQTSEQFF. The chain combines TRBV9 with TRBJ2-1; D gene uncertain. This CDR3 is built from 12 residues. V was clipped by 3 bases and J by 9 bases, with 10 bases between them. Per the germline V gene, CDR1 is SGDLS and CDR2 is YYNGEE.

This clonotype was counted at least ten times. This chain links TRBV20-1 with TRBJ2-7, with D tentatively TRBD2 (5 bases). There are 14 residues in the CDR3. Trimming pared 3 bases from V and 3 bases from J, leaving 15 bases between. Germline values: CDR1 DFQATT, CDR2 SNEGSKA (reference sequence). For the CDR3, the DNA is TGCAGTGCTAGGCCGGATCGGGGTGGCTACGAGCAGTACTTC. Translation: CSARPDRGGYEQYF.

This rearrangement joins TRBV4-1 to TRBJ2-1; 9 nucleotides match TRBD1. Per germline, CDR1 MGHRA and CDR2 YSYEKL. The CDR3 consists of 15 residues. V was clipped by 5 bases and J by 5 bases; unmatched bases: 7. The CDR3 sequence is CASSNRDRVDNEQFF. The CDR3 region has the DNA TGCGCCAGCAGCAACAGGGACAGGGTGGACAATGAGCAGTTCTTC.

The V and J genes are TRBV19 and TRBJ2-3, with 10 bases aligning to TRBD1. Per the germline V gene, CDR1 is LNHDA and CDR2 is SQIVND (reference sequence). The length of the CDR3 is 15 residues. The V segment lost 5 bases and the J segment 3 bases; nucleotides outside the gene matches: 5. This CDR3 reads CASSPDRGLTDTQYF. For the CDR3, the DNA is TGTGCCAGTAGTCCCGACAGGGGGCTAACAGATACGCAGTATTTT.

The genes are TRBV7-2 and TRBJ2-1, with D unclear. With 0 bases removed from V and 7 bases from J, the gap between germline ends came to 13 bases. Per germline, CDR1 SGHTA and CDR2 FQGNSA. CDR3 length: 15 amino acids. The CDR3 loop is CASSLAHGIRNEQFF. The CDR3 DNA follows: TGTGCCAGCAGCTTAGCGCATGGGATACGGAATGAGCAGTTCTTC.

The V gene is TRBV2, the J gene TRBJ2-1; weak D call: TRBD1 (6 bases). Trimming took off 6 bases at V and 4 bases at J, with 16 bases between the two ends. The CDR3 covers 15 residues. The germline gives CDR1 SNHLY, CDR2 FYNNEI. The CDR3 spells CASSPGQNLYNEQFF. The CDR3 DNA sequence: TGTGCCAGCAGCCCCGGACAGAACCTATACAATGAGCAGTTCTTC.

This clonotype occurred a few times. V gene TRBV4-1 combines with J gene TRBJ1-1; D remains ambiguous. Trimming removed 1 base at V and 0 bases at J, with 12 bases between. Germline values: CDR1 MGHRA, CDR2 YSYEKL. The CDR3 is 16 residues long. The CDR3 loop reads CASSQGTQTMNTEAFF. CDR3 DNA sequence: TGCGCCAGCAGCCAAGGTACTCAAACAATGAACACTGAAGCTTTCTTT.

Ten or more counts support this clonotype. As DNA, the CDR3 is TGTGCCAGCAGTTGGACAGGGGGCATGGGAGGCTACACCTTC. Encoded protein: CASSWTGGMGGYTF. V usage is TRBV27 and J usage is TRBJ1-2; TRBD1 aligns across 11 bases. The CDR3 totals 14 residues. Germline assignment: CDR1 MNHEY and CDR2 SMNVEV (reference sequence). With 4 bases clipped from V and 8 bases from J, the junction kept 6 bases outside the gene matches.

This clonotype has a count of ten or more. The chain carries TRBV7-2 and TRBJ2-3; 12 bases match TRBD2. Germline CDR1 reads SGHTA; CDR2 reads FQGNSA. V dropped 5 bases and J dropped 1; count of bases not matched to a gene: 16. The length of the CDR3 is 20 residues. The CDR3 coding sequence is TGTGCCAGCAGCCTTAGAACTAGCGGGAGGCCCAACTTACGCACAGATACGCAGTATTTT. Its translation: CASSLRTSGRPNLRTDTQYF.